The 30 T cell receptor beta chains below all came from one sample that was sequenced in a study of T cell responses to AZD1222 COVID-19 vaccine. Sequencing was performed with immunoSEQ multiplex PCR; in TCRdb, only in-frame clones are kept and a portion is missing. The repertoire holds about 190,000 clones, with around 93% as singletons. Here the sequenced sample was peripheral blood, taken on day 0 of AZD1222 vaccination. Source of these receptors: an adult in good health.

This chain connects TRBV3-1 (or the pseudogene TRBV3-2) to TRBJ2-5; 12 nucleotides agree with TRBD1. The trim removed 6 bases at V and 4 bases at J, leaving 12 bases unmatched. The CDR3 contains 17 residues. Germline V gene sequence: CDR1 LGHDT, CDR2 YNNKEL (reference sequence). Written as DNA, the CDR3 is TGTGCCAGCAGGACAGGCCGGGACAGGGGGCATTTAGAGACCCAGTACTTC. As protein: CASRTGRDRGHLETQYF.

V is TRBV30 and J is TRBJ2-7; 9 bases align to TRBD2. Germline V gene sequence: CDR1 GTSNPN, CDR2 SVGIG (reference sequence). CDR3 length: 15 amino acids. V lost 0 bases to trimming and J lost 5 bases; unmatched junction nucleotides: 8. CDR3 sequence reads: CAWSVNGGLANEQYF. The CDR3 DNA follows: TGTGCCTGGAGTGTGAACGGGGGACTAGCAAACGAGCAGTACTTC.

This chain links TRBV6-5 with TRBJ1-2; 8 bases align to TRBD1. Looked up from germline, CDR1 is MNHEY and CDR2 is SVGAGI. The CDR3 loop spans 12 amino acids. Trimming at V came to 6 bases and at J to 7 bases, leaving 4 bases not matched to a gene. The DNA for the CDR3 is TGTGCCAGCAGCTCAGGGGGCGTTGGCTACACCTTC. Its protein is CASSSGGVGYTF.

The rearrangement joins TRBV6-5 to TRBJ2-3; possible D gene TRBD2, 6 bases. Germline lookup yields CDR1 MNHEY and CDR2 SVGAGI. V lost 0 bases and J lost 2, with 9 bases in between. The CDR3 contains 15 residues. The CDR3 sequence is CASSYSSGHTDTQYF. The CDR3 bases are TGTGCCAGCAGTTACTCAAGCGGGCACACAGATACGCAGTATTTT.

This clone was seen a handful of times. The rearrangement joins TRBV5-1 to TRBJ1-6, with TRBD1 matching over 7 bases. The CDR3 totals 17 residues. V shed 4 bases, J shed 6 bases, and the junction held 13 bases outside the gene matches. From germline, CDR1 is SGHRS and CDR2 YFSETQ. CDR3 nucleotide sequence: TGCGCCAGCAGCCCGGGGCCCTCGGGACAGACTAATTCACCCCTCCACTTT. Translation gives CASSPGPSGQTNSPLHF.

The chain carries TRBV6-1 and TRBJ2-3; TRBD1 matches at 10 bases. CDR3 size: 16 residues. V was pared by 0 bases and J by 3 bases, with 3 bases of the junction left unmatched. The germline CDR1 and CDR2 sequences are MNHNS and SASEGT. The CDR3 protein is CASSEAGTGVTDTQYF. In nucleotides, the CDR3 is TGTGCCAGCAGTGAAGCCGGGACAGGGGTTACAGATACGCAGTATTTT.

The rearrangement links TRBV7-2 to TRBJ1-2; no reliable D call. The CDR3 runs to 13 residues. Per germline, CDR1 SGHTA and CDR2 FQGNSA. The germline V and J ends were trimmed by 5 bases and 8 bases, with 15 bases remaining between them. The CDR3 region is CASSEQKGGGYTF. CDR3 coding DNA: TGTGCCAGCAGCGAACAGAAGGGTGGAGGCTACACCTTC. Filled out from reference TRBV7-2 and TRBJ1-2, the complete variable domain reads GAGVSQSPSNKVTEKGKDVELRCDPISGHTALYWYRQSLGQGLEFLIYFQGNSAPDKSGLPSDRFSAERTGGSVSTLTIQRTQQEDSAVYLCASSEQKGGGYTFGSGTRLTVV.

The V and J genes are TRBV28 and TRBJ2-2, with D possibly being TRBD1 or TRBD2 (7 bases each). Germline V gene sequence: CDR1 MDHEN, CDR2 SYDVKM. With 6 bases removed from V and 6 bases from J, the gap between germline ends came to 20 bases. The CDR3 extends over 16 amino acids. This chain's CDR3 is CASSILQGRGSGELFF. As DNA, the CDR3 is TGTGCCAGCAGCATACTACAGGGGAGGGGATCCGGGGAGCTGTTTTTT.

This chain links TRBV13 with TRBJ2-1, with 12 bases that match TRBD2. V was pared by 4 bases and J by 3 bases, with 1 base of the junction left unmatched. Germline lookup yields CDR1 PRHDT and CDR2 FYEKMQ (reference sequence). The CDR3 consists of 15 residues. CDR3 DNA sequence: TGTGCCAGCAGCTCGGGACTAGCGGGCTACAATGAGCAGTTCTTC. This codes for CASSSGLAGYNEQFF.

V is TRBV2 and J is TRBJ1-1; D not resolved. The CDR3 spans 14 residues. Trimming removed 4 bases at V and 1 base at J, with 10 bases between. Germline V gene lookup returns CDR1 SNHLY and CDR2 FYNNEI. The CDR3 nucleotides are TGTGCCAGCAGTGCTCGGAGAGGGAACACTGAAGCTTTCTTT. It is translated as CASSARRGNTEAFF.

V usage is TRBV14 and J usage is TRBJ2-7; 13 bases are a match to TRBD2. The CDR3 has 20 residues. Germline trimming cut 0 bases from V and 4 bases from J; bases unmatched to any gene: 15. Germline CDR1 SGHDN, CDR2 FVKESK. The CDR3 here is CASSQDFSGTSGNPPYEQYF. The CDR3 nucleotides read TGTGCCAGCAGCCAAGATTTTTCGGGGACTAGCGGGAACCCTCCATACGAGCAGTACTTC.

CDR3 in amino acids: CASRERYGELFF. The DNA of the CDR3 is TGTGCCAGCAGAGAGAGGTACGGGGAGCTGTTTTTT. The chain joins TRBV2 to TRBJ2-2; D remains ambiguous. The germline V and J ends were trimmed by 6 bases and 7 bases, with 9 bases remaining between them. Germline V lookup: CDR1 SNHLY, CDR2 FYNNEI. The CDR3 runs to 12 residues.

The chain links TRBV10-3 to TRBJ2-7; D is possibly TRBD1 or TRBD2 (5 bases each). The CDR3 covers 14 residues. Germline CDR1 and CDR2: ENHRY and SYGVKD. V was pared by 9 bases and J by 0 bases, with 15 bases between. The CDR3 DNA reads TGTGCCATACGGGGACGGCTAAGCTCCTACGAGCAGTACTTC. Residues: CAIRGRLSSYEQYF.

The CDR3 DNA sequence: TGTGCTAGTGCCACGGACAGGTCCGTGGGCACTGAAGCTTTCTTT. Translating it yields CASATDRSVGTEAFF. The chain recombines TRBV12-5 with TRBJ1-1, with 7 bases matching TRBD1. The CDR3 has 15 amino acids. V gave up 7 bases and J gave up 4 bases; unmatched junction bases: 12. Germline-derived CDR1 and CDR2 are LGHNT and FRNRAP.

J is TRBJ2-7 and V is TRBV2; the D gene could be TRBD1 or TRBD2 (6 bases each). CDR1 SNHLY and CDR2 FYNNEI come from the germline V gene. The length of the CDR3 is 15 residues. V dropped 6 bases and J dropped 1 base, with 16 bases sitting between them. CDR3 coding DNA: TGTGCCAGCAGGGAAAGGGGGGACCGATCCTACGAGCAGTACTTC. This encodes CASRERGDRSYEQYF.

The V gene is TRBV29-1, the J gene TRBJ1-1, with D maybe TRBD1 (6 bases). CDR3 size: 13 residues. V lost 6 bases to trimming and J lost 0 bases, with 11 bases between them. The germline V gene encodes CDR1 SQVTM and CDR2 ANQGSEA. The chain's CDR3 is CSVTGSLNTEAFF. The CDR3 DNA follows: TGCAGCGTAACAGGGAGTCTGAACACTGAAGCTTTCTTT.

The chain employs TRBV2 and TRBJ2-5; possible D gene TRBD1, 5 bases. CDR1 and CDR2 from the germline V gene are SNHLY and FYNNEI. V was cut by 0 bases and J by 11 bases, with 16 bases left in between. This CDR3 comprises 14 residues. The CDR3 DNA is TGTGCCAGCAGTGAAGCATATGTCGACAGCCGACAGTACTTC. Protein: CASSEAYVDSRQYF.

V is TRBV29-1 and J is TRBJ1-2; D ambiguous. Trimming cost V 3 bases and J 2 bases, with 10 bases left between them. Germline CDR1 reads SQVTM; CDR2 reads ANQGSEA. The CDR3 is 13 residues long. CDR3 sequence reads: CSVDNQANYGYTF. The DNA for the CDR3 is TGCAGCGTTGATAACCAGGCGAACTATGGCTACACCTTC. Variable domain in full (rest from reference TRBV29-1 and TRBJ1-2): SAVISQKPSRDICQRGTSLTIQCQVDSQVTMMFWYRQQPGQSLTLIATANQGSEATYESGFVIDKFPISRPNLTFSTLTVSNMSPEDSSIYLCSVDNQANYGYTFGSGTRLTVV.

The gene calls are TRBV27 and TRBJ2-7; no firm D call. The germline CDR1 and CDR2 sequences are MNHEY and SMNVEV (reference sequence). This CDR3 has 14 residues. Trimming removed 5 bases from V and 3 bases from J, with 14 bases in between. The CDR3 is CASSPEMSNYEQYF. CDR3 nucleotide sequence: TGTGCCAGCAGTCCAGAGATGTCAAACTACGAGCAGTACTTC.

The gene calls are TRBV9 and TRBJ2-2, with 7 bases lining up with TRBD1. With V trimmed by 4 bases and J by 4 bases, 7 bases remained unmatched. Germline V gene sequence: CDR1 SGDLS, CDR2 YYNGEE. This CDR3 is built from 15 residues. The CDR3: CASSLGQVITGELFF. The CDR3 DNA reads TGTGCCAGCAGCCTCGGACAGGTGATCACCGGGGAGCTGTTTTTT.

V gene TRBV5-6 combines with J gene TRBJ2-7; maybe TRBD1 (5 bases). V lost 5 bases and J 4 bases, leaving 10 bases between the germline ends. The CDR3 runs 12 residues. Germline V gene lookup returns CDR1 SGHDT and CDR2 YYEEEE. The CDR3 sequence is CASRDDRYEQYF. In nucleotides, the CDR3 is TGTGCCAGCAGAGACGACAGATACGAGCAGTACTTC.

V is TRBV7-3 and J is TRBJ2-3; 9 bases align to TRBD2. This CDR3 is built from 15 residues. Germline CDR1 is SGHTA and CDR2 is FQGTGA. V shed 1 base, J shed 4 bases, and the junction held 3 bases outside the gene matches. The chain's CDR3 is CASSLNQRGADTQYF. As DNA, the CDR3 is TGTGCCAGCAGCTTAAATCAGCGGGGGGCAGATACGCAGTATTTT.

The rearrangement links TRBV28 to TRBJ2-7; D ambiguous. CDR1 is MDHEN, CDR2 SYDVKM, per germline. Trimming stripped 7 bases from V and 6 bases from J, with 16 bases between. The CDR3 is 13 residues long. CDR3 protein: CASNPPTAGEQYF. DNA for the CDR3: TGTGCCAGCAATCCCCCAACGGCTGGCGAGCAGTACTTC.

Comments on this clone: At one end, the junction sequence differs from germline, possibly due to a read error. The chain carries TRBV4-1 and TRBJ1-2, with D perhaps matching TRBD1 (5 bases). CDR1 is MGHRA and CDR2 is YSYEKL in the germline V gene. This CDR3 region has 13 residues. Here the CDR3 reads CASSQGTGGVFSF. The CDR3 DNA sequence: TGCGCCAGCAGCCAAGGGACGGGGGGGGTTTTCTCCTTC.

This chain joins TRBV30 and TRBJ1-5; TRBD1 matches at 7 bases. The CDR3 sequence is 14 residues long. From germline, CDR1 is GTSNPN and CDR2 SVGIG (reference sequence). The trim removed 3 bases at V and 3 bases at J, leaving 5 bases unmatched. The CDR3 DNA is TGTGCCTGGAGGGCAGGGGGTAACAATCAGCCCCAGCATTTT. It translates to CAWRAGGNNQPQHF.

This sequence joins TRBV6-5 and TRBJ2-7, with a possible D match to TRBD1 (6 bases). The CDR3 extends over 13 amino acids. Germline V lookup: CDR1 MNHEY, CDR2 SVGAGI. Trimming shortened V by 5 bases and J by 4 bases, and 12 bases separated the two germline ends. The CDR3 DNA is TGTGCCAGCAGTCCTGGGGGCTCTTACGAGCAGTACTTC. This gives the protein CASSPGGSYEQYF.

The chain combines TRBV10-1 with TRBJ2-7, with D possibly TRBD2 on 5 matching bases. Germline V gene data show CDR1 as WNHNN and CDR2 as SYGVQD (reference sequence). Trimming pared 2 bases from V and 7 bases from J, leaving 15 bases between. The CDR3 length is 14 residues. The CDR3 DNA reads TGCGCCAGCAGTGAGCTTCGTGGCCGAGGGGAGCAGTACTTC. Protein product: CASSELRGRGEQYF.

The chain couples TRBV6-1 to TRBJ1-1; maybe TRBD1 (6 bases). Per the germline V gene, CDR1 is MNHNS and CDR2 is SASEGT. The V end was cut by 3 bases, the J end by 10 bases, with 18 bases between. This CDR3 is built from 14 residues. The CDR3, as DNA: TGTGCCAGCAGTGACAAGTCCGCAGGGGTTCTAGCTTTCTTT. Amino acid sequence: CASSDKSAGVLAFF.

The chain is built from TRBV24-1 and TRBJ2-3; the match to TRBD1 covers 7 bases. Germline V CDR1 and CDR2: KGHDR, SFDVKD. There are 15 residues in the CDR3. V gave up 5 bases and J gave up 3 bases; unmatched junction bases: 7. The CDR3 reads CATSGTGDVTDTQYF. The CDR3 coding sequence is TGTGCCACCAGTGGTACAGGGGATGTGACAGATACGCAGTATTTT.

V is TRBV7-8 and J is TRBJ1-3; tentatively, D is TRBD1 (5 bases). CDR3 size: 15 residues. Trimming took off 5 bases at V and 2 bases at J, with 13 bases between the two ends. The germline V gene encodes CDR1 SGHVS and CDR2 FQNEAQ. The CDR3 loop is CASSPNGGAGNTIYF. For the CDR3, the DNA is TGTGCCAGCAGCCCAAACGGAGGGGCTGGAAACACCATATATTTT.